These 18 T cell receptor beta chains were all obtained from the same sample, sequenced in a study of cytomegalovirus exposure and HLA in healthy donors. PCR involved 60 Vbeta and 13 Jbeta primers. TCRdb's copy holds only in-frame clones and misses some; the assay was immunoSEQ multiplex PCR. The table has around 180,000 clones, roughly 90% seen once; the top ten hold less than 0.3%. The material sequenced was PBMCs. The receptors shown here come from a girl younger than two in good health and CMV-seronegative.

V usage is TRBV28 and J usage is TRBJ1-5, with D unclear. The V gene's germline CDR1 is MDHEN and CDR2 SYDVKM. V was clipped by 5 bases and J by 6 bases, with 14 bases between them. The CDR3 length is 14 residues. The CDR3 protein is CASSNSPRRQPQHF. Here the CDR3 DNA reads TGTGCCAGCAGTAACTCCCCCAGGCGTCAGCCCCAGCATTTT.

V usage is TRBV6-1 and J usage is TRBJ2-1, with D possibly TRBD2 on 6 matching bases. Germline V gives CDR1 MNHNS, CDR2 SASEGT. V was cut by 3 bases and J by 1 base, with 10 bases left in between. CDR3 length: 15 amino acids. CDR3 sequence reads: CASSDFAGSYNEQFF. CDR3 bases: TGTGCCAGCAGTGATTTCGCGGGATCCTACAATGAGCAGTTCTTC.

This rearrangement joins TRBV5-1 to TRBJ2-7; D is unresolved. Deletions cut 0 bases from V and 2 bases from J, with 9 bases between. Germline-derived CDR1 and CDR2 are SGHRS and YFSETQ. The CDR3 loop spans 14 amino acids. This CDR3 reads CASSLDLVPYEQYF. Here the CDR3 DNA reads TGCGCCAGCAGCTTGGACCTAGTGCCCTACGAGCAGTACTTC.

The chain is built from TRBV6-1 and TRBJ2-5; TRBD2 matches at 7 bases. V lost 2 bases and J lost 2; bases outside the gene matches: 5. Germline V lookup: CDR1 MNHNS, CDR2 SASEGT. The CDR3 runs to 15 residues. In DNA form, the CDR3 reads TGTGCCAGCAGTGAATTAATCGGGGGGCAAGAGACCCAGTACTTC. It yields the protein CASSELIGGQETQYF.

This chain connects TRBV6-5 to TRBJ2-7; 8 nucleotides agree with TRBD1. Trimming at V came to 11 bases and at J to 5 bases, leaving 5 bases not matched to a gene. Germline assignment: CDR1 MNHEY and CDR2 SVGAGI. The CDR3 loop spans 11 amino acids. The CDR3 DNA follows: TGTGCCGGAGGACAGGGAAACGAGCAGTACTTC. As protein: CAGGQGNEQYF.

This chain links TRBV25-1 with TRBJ1-6; no clear D. Germline-derived CDR1 and CDR2 are MGHDK and SYGVNS. The CDR3 consists of 11 residues. V lost 5 bases and J 9 bases, leaving 5 bases between the germline ends. The CDR3 coding sequence is TGTGCCAGCAGTCTAGGTTCACCCCTCCACTTT. Translated: CASSLGSPLHF.

The genes are TRBV5-4 and TRBJ2-7, with D possibly being TRBD1 (5 bases). Trimming pared 2 bases from V and 3 bases from J, leaving 6 bases between. This CDR3 comprises 12 residues. Germline V lookup: CDR1 SGHNT, CDR2 YYREEE (reference sequence). The CDR3 reads CASSLRGYEQYF. The CDR3 DNA reads as TGTGCCAGCAGCTTAAGGGGCTACGAGCAGTACTTC.

The chain combines TRBV5-5 with TRBJ2-2; 7 bases are a match to TRBD1. Germline V gene sequence: CDR1 SGHKS, CDR2 YYEKEE (reference sequence). The CDR3 is 16 residues long. V dropped 1 base and J dropped 5; count of bases not matched to a gene: 8. For the CDR3, the DNA is TGTGCCAGCAGCTTGCACCAGACAGGGTGGACCGGGGAGCTGTTTTTT. Translated: CASSLHQTGWTGELFF.

The chain is built from TRBV6-5 and TRBJ2-4; D not certain. V gave up 0 bases and J gave up 6 bases, with 12 bases separating them. Germline lookup yields CDR1 MNHEY and CDR2 SVGAGI. The CDR3 is 15 residues long. The CDR3 sequence: CASSYSRRDRNIQYF. As DNA, the CDR3 is TGTGCCAGCAGTTACTCGCGGCGCGATAGAAACATTCAGTACTTC.

This clone is a singleton in its sample. The chain combines TRBV15 with TRBJ2-1, with D tentatively TRBD1 (5 bases). The length of the CDR3 is 15 residues. Germline V gives CDR1 LNHNV, CDR2 YYDKDF (reference sequence). V lost 3 bases, J lost 8 bases, and 17 bases lay in between. CDR3 DNA sequence: TGTGCCACCAGCAGTCCGAGGACACCGAACGATGAGCAGTTCTTC. It yields the protein CATSSPRTPNDEQFF.

The chain has TRBV27 and TRBJ2-7; 7 nucleotides agree with TRBD1. The junction had 10 bases not matched to a gene; V was cut back by 5 bases and J by 3 bases. The germline CDR1 and CDR2 sequences are MNHEY and SMNVEV (reference sequence). CDR3 length: 15 residues. As DNA, the CDR3 is TGTGCCAGCAGTCTCATCGGGGACAGTTTCTACGAGCAGTACTTC. Its protein product is CASSLIGDSFYEQYF.

In nucleotides, the CDR3 is TGTGCCAGCAGCGCCGGTAGCGGGAGGGCGTCCTACAATGAGCAGTTCTTC. Residues: CASSAGSGRASYNEQFF. The chain carries TRBV9 and TRBJ2-1, with 11 bases matching TRBD2. Trimming cost V 3 bases and J 1 base; bases outside gene matches: 6. The CDR3 consists of 17 residues. Germline V gives CDR1 SGDLS, CDR2 YYNGEE.

The V call is TRBV7-9, the J call TRBJ2-5; 8 nucleotides align to TRBD2. The CDR3 spans 15 residues. V lost 1 base to trimming and J lost 4 bases; unmatched junction nucleotides: 5. Germline V lookup: CDR1 SEHNR, CDR2 FQNEAQ (reference sequence). CDR3 sequence reads: CASSLVAGGLETQYF. CDR3 in DNA: TGTGCCAGCAGCTTAGTTGCGGGGGGCCTAGAGACCCAGTACTTC.

This sequence joins TRBV27 and TRBJ2-7; weak D call: TRBD2 (5 bases). Germline loops: CDR1 MNHEY, CDR2 SMNVEV (reference sequence). V shed 1 base and J shed 2 bases, with 9 bases lying between them. The CDR3 spans 14 residues. The CDR3 DNA is TGTGCCAGCAGTTTATACGGGATTCCCTACGAGCAGTACTTC. Translating gives CASSLYGIPYEQYF.

The chain recombines TRBV6-1 with TRBJ1-2; 9 bases are shared with TRBD1. The CDR3 spans 16 residues. J was trimmed by 4 bases and V by 0 bases; bases with no gene match: 6. CDR1 and CDR2 (germline): MNHNS, SASEGT. The CDR3, as DNA: TGTGCCAGCAGTGAAGCATTGGGACAGGGAACCTATGGCTACACCTTC. Residues: CASSEALGQGTYGYTF.

The V call is TRBV7-9, the J call TRBJ2-1, with 8 bases identical to TRBD2. This CDR3 has 15 residues. The V segment lost 4 bases and the J segment 5 bases; nucleotides outside the gene matches: 7. CDR1 SEHNR and CDR2 FQNEAQ come from the germline V gene (reference sequence). CDR3 residues: CASSYLTSGHNEQFF. CDR3 nucleotide sequence: TGTGCCAGCAGCTACCTTACTAGCGGCCACAATGAGCAGTTCTTC.

This chain uses TRBV30 with TRBJ2-1; tentatively, D is TRBD1 (6 bases). Trimming removed 2 bases at V and 0 bases at J, with 11 bases between. CDR1 and CDR2 from the germline V gene are GTSNPN and SVGIG (reference sequence). CDR3 length: 15 residues. The CDR3 spells CAWSSGTSSYNEQFF. CDR3 nucleotide sequence: TGTGCCTGGAGTTCCGGGACATCCTCCTACAATGAGCAGTTCTTC. The full variable domain, with the rest looked up from reference TRBV30 and TRBJ2-1, is SQTIHQWPATLVQPVGSPLSLECTVEGTSNPNLYWYRQAAGRGLQLLFYSVGIGQISSEVPQNLSASRPQDRQFILSSKKLLLSDSGFYLCAWSSGTSSYNEQFFGPGTRLTVL.

The J gene is TRBJ2-7, the V gene TRBV11-2, with TRBD1 matching 10 bases. The CDR3 has 14 residues. Unmatched junction bases numbered 10, after V lost 8 bases and J lost 6 bases. Germline V gene sequence: CDR1 SGHAT, CDR2 FQNNGV. CDR3 DNA sequence: TGTGCCAGCGCCGAAGGGACAGGGGTTGGCGAGCAGTACTTC. Its protein is CASAEGTGVGEQYF.